This T cell receptor (beta chain) was profiled in a study of vaccination effects on CD4 cells after COVID-19 (dated by TCRdb to the early 2020s). A note on the overall study: Post-vaccine samples across the study were collected a median of 72 days after the second dose, with a range of 14 to 241. Cultures from other donors in the study were sequenced using the Oncomine TCR Beta short-read assay on an Illumina iSeq 100. The full study included 9 to 10 COVID-19 convalescent patients and a few SARS-CoV-2-naive healthy vaccine recipients. In both COVID-19 convalescent patients and infection-naive vaccine recipients, the study compared SARS-CoV-2 spike-specific CD4+ TCR repertoires from before mRNA vaccination with those from after it.

Trimming takes 6 bases off V and 1 base off J; junction bases not matched to a gene: 3. CDR3 length: 14 amino acids, cysteine to phenylalanine. Left in the record is the CDR3 DNA by itself, 42 bases read in frame from the first base. CDR1 MGHDK and CDR2 SYGVNS were looked up in the germline V gene. The method was the immunoSEQ multiplex PCR assay. DNA from the cultured, isolated CD4+ T cells was subjected to TCR beta CDR3 sequencing. The authors' pipeline ran thus. The analysis removed non-productive TCR sequences, trimmed reads to the CDR3 region, and retained only CDR3s that were 7 or more amino acids long. Antigen-specific clonotypes were identified with the MANAFEST web app by comparing expansion in peptide wells against reference cultures. To be called positive, a clone needed expansion at FDR<0.05 compared with the reference and with all other wells, an odds ratio greater than 5, and a frequency greater than 0.1% in two replicate wells. Cross-reactive clonotypes were defined as significantly expanded in SARS-CoV-2 spike wells and in at least one common cold coronavirus spike condition. Levenshtein distance calculated with the stringdist R package was used to assess CDR3 similarity, and unrooted trees were constructed with ape in R 3.6.1. The immuneACCESS repertoire file appears here via TCRdb, limited to in-frame rearrangements. These files lack a portion of the clones; in checked studies, under half of the deficit traces to unresolved V genes, and the cause of the others is not known. The V and J calls and the clone size are those of that table, but D and trimming were determined from the DNA. The sample table records about 59,000 clones; roughly 80% of these occur just once. The top ten clonotypes cover approximately 1.9% of the sample.

Comment on this clone: Its antigen has not been determined. No qualities accompany the bases; no much larger clone lies one base away.

The full study reports these points: Both infection-induced and vaccine-induced clones contracted markedly at late post-vaccination timepoints, which is consistent with waning T cell responses. In healthy vaccine recipients, vaccine-induced clones were almost all SARS-CoV-2 mono-reactive, with only 1 of 255 being cross-reactive with common cold coronaviruses. The study was limited by a small number of convalescent patients, and early post-infection timepoints were lacking.

In the ViraFEST assay, PBMC were stimulated with viral peptide pools, and antigen-specific CD4+ T cell clonotypes were then identified by expansion using TCR sequencing. After more than 9 days of culture, CD4+ T cells were isolated with the EasySep CD4+ T cell isolation kit. Each participant got two doses of an mRNA SARS-CoV-2 vaccine, either BNT162b2 or mRNA-1273. Healthy vaccine recipients had no prior SARS-CoV-2 infection, confirmed by negative nucleocapsid antibodies before and after vaccination. About 2.2 million PBMC per well were cultured in IMDM with about 4.8% human AB serum, 9 to 10 IU/ml IL-2 and gentamicin, plus 10 ug/ml peptides. Half of the culture medium was replaced with fresh IL-2-containing medium on days 3 and 7. Each peptide stimulation condition was cultured in triplicate wells unless otherwise noted. Using Ficoll-Paque Plus gradient centrifugation, PBMC were separated from whole blood and then either used fresh or cryopreserved at -140C. The overlapping peptide pools covered the spike proteins of SARS-CoV-2 and of the common cold coronaviruses HCoV-NL63, HCoV-OC43 and HCoV-229E. The QIAamp micro DNA kit was used to extract genomic DNA from the cultured CD4+ T cells.

The chain links TRBV25-1 with TRBJ2-3; 8 bases in the junction line up with TRBD1. Sequenced material: CD4+ T cells from PBMCs cultured with HCoV-OC43 spike peptides, taken after COVID-19 vaccination. The intended sense of this specimen's cell subset or site label: HCoV-OC43 spike overlapping peptide pool stimulation. The receptor's source is a human donor who received a COVID-19 vaccine. At the DNA level, the sequence is TGTGCCAGCAGCCCCAGGGGGCGCACAGATACGCAGTATTTT. Translated, it gives CASSPRGRTDTQYF.